Following are 26 T cell receptor beta chains from one sample sequenced in a study of shared T cell receptors in the human thymus. Measured with immunoSEQ multiplex PCR; TCRdb has only the in-frame clones, and not every one. The sample comprises more than 550,000 clones, approximately 83% of which are singletons, and about 0.011% rests with the top ten. This sample also appeared in a second study, on human thymus T cells.

The sequenced material came from thymocytes. Receptors were obtained from a girl less than two years old with a congenital heart defect.

V is TRBV5-4 and J is TRBJ2-2; 8 positions match TRBD2. Germline V gives CDR1 SGHNT, CDR2 YYREEE (reference sequence). J lost 3 bases, V lost 4 bases, and 8 bases had no gene match. This CDR3 contains 16 residues. The CDR3 bases are TGTGCCAGCAGCCCGGCCGGGGGGGGTGACACCGGGGAGCTGTTTTTT. This translates into CASSPAGGGDTGELFF.

This clone is a singleton in its sample. The CDR3 bases are TGCGCCAGCAGCTTGGATGAGTCAGGGAAAACCTACAATGAGCAGTTCTTC. Residues: CASSLDESGKTYNEQFF. This chain links TRBV5-1 with TRBJ2-1, with D tentatively TRBD1 (5 bases). The germline V and J ends were trimmed by 0 bases and 2 bases, with 15 bases remaining between them. The germline CDR1 and CDR2 sequences are SGHRS and YFSETQ. The CDR3 sequence is 17 residues long.

This clone has just one count. The CDR3 reads CASSDLAGLGSPLHF. Written as DNA, the CDR3 is TGTGCCAGCAGTGACCTCGCAGGGCTAGGATCACCCCTCCACTTT. The chain combines TRBV6-4 with TRBJ1-6; D is possibly TRBD1 (5 bases). There are 15 residues in the CDR3. Germline CDR1 is MRHNA and CDR2 is SNTAGT. Trimming pared 2 bases from V and 10 bases from J, leaving 15 bases between.

The rearrangement uses TRBV20-1 and TRBJ1-4; D gene uncertain. Germline CDR1 DFQATT, CDR2 SNEGSKA (reference sequence). CDR3 length equals 11 residues. Trimming stripped 6 bases from V and 10 bases from J, with 12 bases between. CDR3 nucleotide sequence: TGCAGTGCCCATGGAGAAGGAAAACTGTTTTTT. Amino acids: CSAHGEGKLFF.

This chain links TRBV5-6 with TRBJ2-1; 8 bases are a match to TRBD2. Trimming cost V 3 bases and J 3 bases; bases outside gene matches: 11. In germline, CDR1 is SGHDT, CDR2 YYEEEE. CDR3 length equals 17 residues. The CDR3 loop is CASSWRVAGYLYNEQFF. CDR3 DNA sequence: TGTGCCAGCAGCTGGAGGGTAGCGGGGTATCTCTACAATGAGCAGTTCTTC.

The chain joins TRBV20-1 to TRBJ2-2; D gene ambiguous. Trimming stripped 0 bases from V and 6 bases from J, with 2 bases between. From germline, CDR1 is DFQATT and CDR2 SNEGSKA (reference sequence). The CDR3 spans 11 residues. The CDR3 sequence is CSARDAGELFF. The CDR3, as DNA: TGCAGTGCTAGAGACGCCGGGGAGCTGTTTTTT.

The chain uses TRBV5-5 and TRBJ2-7, with D possibly being TRBD2 (6 bases). Germline lookup yields CDR1 SGHKS and CDR2 YYEKEE (reference sequence). The CDR3 extends over 13 amino acids. V was clipped by 3 bases and J by 3 bases, with 10 bases between them. The CDR3 here is CASSWRGYYEQYF. CDR3 in DNA: TGTGCCAGCAGCTGGCGGGGTTACTACGAGCAGTACTTC.

V gene TRBV11-2 combines with J gene TRBJ2-7; the D gene is possibly TRBD1 (5 bases). This CDR3 is 13 amino acids long. The germline V gene has CDR1 SGHAT and CDR2 FQNNGV. Trimming stripped 5 bases from V and 9 bases from J, with 17 bases between. CDR3 in amino acids: CASSQNRPDWQYF. CDR3 DNA sequence: TGTGCCAGCAGCCAAAACAGGCCTGACTGGCAGTACTTC.

The gene calls are TRBV6-5 and TRBJ2-3, with D unclear. The CDR3 consists of 14 residues. Between the trimmed V and J ends, which lost 7 bases and 3 bases, there was a span of 14 bases. The germline CDR1 and CDR2 sequences are MNHEY and SVGAGI. The CDR3 DNA reads TGTGCCAGCATCCCCGACTTAACTACAGATACGCAGTATTTT. Amino acids: CASIPDLTTDTQYF.

This chain connects TRBV5-4 to TRBJ2-7; the match to TRBD1 covers 7 bases. This CDR3 contains 15 residues. V shed 1 base, J shed 7 bases, and the junction held 11 bases outside the gene matches. The germline gives CDR1 SGHNT, CDR2 YYREEE (reference sequence). The CDR3 is CASSLYGDSLWEQYF. The CDR3 DNA is TGTGCCAGCAGCTTGTACGGGGACAGCCTTTGGGAGCAGTACTTC.

V gene TRBV5-1 combines with J gene TRBJ2-7; TRBD2 matches at 15 bases. This CDR3 spans 16 amino acids. Germline values: CDR1 SGHRS, CDR2 YFSETQ. V gave up 5 bases and J gave up 0 bases; unmatched junction bases: 3. The CDR3 DNA reads as TGCGCCAGCAGGGGACTAGCGGGGGGTGCCTCCTACGAGCAGTACTTC. Protein product: CASRGLAGGASYEQYF.

A note on this clone: Sequence at one end of the junction differs from germline and may be a read error. J is TRBJ2-3 and V is TRBV5-6; no reliable D call. The CDR3 runs 12 residues. Germline V gene sequence: CDR1 SGHDT, CDR2 YYEEEE. CDR3: CASRACTDTQYF. DNA for the CDR3: TGTGCCAGCCGAGCTTGCACCGATACGCAGTATTTT.

The chain links TRBV5-1 to TRBJ2-2; 9 nucleotides line up with TRBD1. J lost 0 bases, V lost 4 bases, and 4 bases had no gene match. Germline V gene sequence: CDR1 SGHRS, CDR2 YFSETQ. The CDR3 runs to 16 residues. The CDR3 region is CASSPRDRANTGELFF. The CDR3 DNA is TGCGCCAGCAGCCCCCGGGACAGGGCGAACACCGGGGAGCTGTTTTTT.

This clone occurred a few times. CDR3 coding DNA: TGTGCCAGCAGCATTACACTAGCGGGGGAATCCAATGAGCAGTTCTTC. As protein: CASSITLAGESNEQFF. The genes are TRBV11-2 and TRBJ2-1, with TRBD2 matching over 11 bases. V dropped 5 bases and J dropped 6; count of bases not matched to a gene: 9. Germline lookup yields CDR1 SGHAT and CDR2 FQNNGV. This CDR3 spans 16 amino acids.

The gene calls are TRBV7-9 and TRBJ1-1; tentatively, D is TRBD1 (5 bases). Germline CDR1 SEHNR, CDR2 FQNEAQ (reference sequence). CDR3 length: 14 residues. V was cut by 2 bases and J by 2 bases, with 9 bases left in between. The CDR3 spells CASSLLGQNTEAFF. The CDR3 nucleotides are TGTGCCAGCAGCTTATTGGGGCAAAACACTGAAGCTTTCTTT. Full variable domain (outside the CDR3, taken from reference TRBV7-9 and TRBJ1-1): DTGVSQNPRHKITKRGQNVTFRCDPISEHNRLYWYRQTLGQGPEFLTYFQNEAQLEKSRLLSDRFSAERPKGSFSTLEIQRTEQGDSAMYLCASSLLGQNTEAFFGQGTRLTVV.

This clone was observed a single time. V is TRBV6-1 and J is TRBJ1-1; 8 positions agree with TRBD1. The CDR3 covers 12 residues. V lost 9 bases and J lost 4; bases outside the gene matches: 4. The germline V gene encodes CDR1 MNHNS and CDR2 SASEGT. As DNA, the CDR3 is TGTGCCAGTCCTCAGGGGGCCACTGAAGCTTTCTTT. Translated: CASPQGATEAFF.

V and J are TRBV6-6 and TRBJ1-1; D call uncertain. The CDR3 extends over 14 amino acids. V lost 3 bases and J 7 bases, leaving 15 bases between the germline ends. Germline V gives CDR1 MNHNY, CDR2 SVGAGI (reference sequence). The CDR3 coding sequence is TGTGCCAGCAGTTATTTGGTTGGAGGAGATGAAGCTTTCTTT. Its protein product is CASSYLVGGDEAFF.

The rearrangement links TRBV9 to TRBJ1-2; 7 positions match TRBD1. The trim removed 0 bases at V and 6 bases at J, leaving 5 bases unmatched. Per germline, CDR1 SGDLS and CDR2 YYNGEE. This CDR3 is 14 amino acids long. The CDR3 here is CASSVACQGDGYTF. For the CDR3, the DNA is TGTGCCAGCAGCGTAGCTTGTCAGGGGGATGGCTACACCTTC.

V usage is TRBV5-1 and J usage is TRBJ2-1, with D possibly being TRBD2 (5 bases). V was pared by 0 bases and J by 3 bases, with 16 bases between. The germline V gene encodes CDR1 SGHRS and CDR2 YFSETQ. The CDR3 sequence is 17 residues long. CDR3: CASSLEELAKSYNEQFF. In DNA form, the CDR3 reads TGCGCCAGCAGCTTGGAAGAGTTAGCGAAGAGCTACAATGAGCAGTTCTTC.

The genes are TRBV6-6 and TRBJ1-3, with D unresolved. V was trimmed by 7 bases and J by 4 bases, leaving 17 bases between them. The germline CDR1 and CDR2 sequences are MNHNY and SVGAGI (reference sequence). The CDR3 loop spans 15 amino acids. Here the CDR3 DNA reads TGTGCCAGCATTGAGGATCAGTCCCAAGGAAACACCATATATTTT. Translated: CASIEDQSQGNTIYF.

V usage is TRBV5-1 and J usage is TRBJ1-2; TRBD1 might be the D (5 bases). The V and J ends lost 2 bases and 9 bases respectively, with 23 bases between them. Germline V gene lookup returns CDR1 SGHRS and CDR2 YFSETQ. The CDR3 runs to 16 residues. CDR3 in DNA: TGCGCCAGCAGCTTTACCCCCCCAGGGTCGGCTTTTAGCTACACCTTC. It encodes CASSFTPPGSAFSYTF.

This clone showed up just once. The chain combines TRBV7-2 with TRBJ1-5; possibly TRBD1 for D (6 bases). V lost 5 bases, J lost 7 bases, and 21 bases lay in between. Germline V lookup: CDR1 SGHTA, CDR2 FQGNSA. The CDR3 contains 16 residues. CDR3 protein: CASSLMGDRLGQPQHF. The CDR3 DNA sequence: TGTGCCAGCAGCCTCATGGGTGACAGGCTGGGACAGCCCCAGCATTTT.

This clone was detected only once. The chain uses TRBV7-6 and TRBJ2-2; a possible D gene is TRBD1 (6 bases). Deletions cut 1 base from V and 4 bases from J, with 13 bases between. Germline CDR1 is SGHVS and CDR2 is FNYEAQ. The CDR3 extends over 16 amino acids. The DNA of the CDR3 is TGTGCCAGCAGCTTAGTGCGACAGGAAGGCACCGGGGAGCTGTTTTTT. Protein product: CASSLVRQEGTGELFF.

This clone was found a few times. The chain combines TRBV7-6 with TRBJ1-1; D not certain. The CDR3 consists of 13 residues. Trimming took 4 bases from V and 4 from J, leaving 10 bases between them. Germline V gives CDR1 SGHVS, CDR2 FNYEAQ. The CDR3 reads CASSSAGGTEAFF. The DNA of the CDR3 is TGTGCCAGCAGCTCCGCAGGTGGCACTGAAGCTTTCTTT.

The chain uses TRBV19 and TRBJ1-6, with TRBD1 matching over 9 bases. Germline values: CDR1 LNHDA, CDR2 SQIVND (reference sequence). After removal of 6 bases from V and 1 base from J, the junction contained 25 bases not matched to a gene. The CDR3 covers 23 residues. This chain's CDR3 is CASREGQGTSNTTFGSYNSPLHF. DNA of the CDR3: TGTGCCAGTAGGGAGGGACAGGGTACCTCTAACACCACTTTCGGATCCTATAATTCACCCCTCCACTTT.

This clone was recorded once. The rearrangement joins TRBV14 to TRBJ2-5; 12 bases match TRBD1. From germline, CDR1 is SGHDN and CDR2 FVKESK. The CDR3 is 17 amino acids. V was pared by 3 bases and J by 6 bases, with 11 bases of the junction left unmatched. CDR3 nucleotides: TGTGCCAGCAGCCACCCCGGGACAGGGGGCAGAGGAAAGACCCAGTACTTC. Protein sequence: CASSHPGTGGRGKTQYF.